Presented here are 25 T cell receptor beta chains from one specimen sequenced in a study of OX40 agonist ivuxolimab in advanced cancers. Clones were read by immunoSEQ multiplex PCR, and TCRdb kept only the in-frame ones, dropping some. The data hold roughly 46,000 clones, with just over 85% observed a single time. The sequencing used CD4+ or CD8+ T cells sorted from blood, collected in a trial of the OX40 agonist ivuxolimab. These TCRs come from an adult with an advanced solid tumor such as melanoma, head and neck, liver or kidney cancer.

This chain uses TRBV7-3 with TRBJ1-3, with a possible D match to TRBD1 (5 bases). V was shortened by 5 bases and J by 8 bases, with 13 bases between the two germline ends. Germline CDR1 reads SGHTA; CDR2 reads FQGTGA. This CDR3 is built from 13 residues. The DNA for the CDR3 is TGTGCCAGCAGCGGCCCGGGACGGCACACCATATATTTT. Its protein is CASSGPGRHTIYF.

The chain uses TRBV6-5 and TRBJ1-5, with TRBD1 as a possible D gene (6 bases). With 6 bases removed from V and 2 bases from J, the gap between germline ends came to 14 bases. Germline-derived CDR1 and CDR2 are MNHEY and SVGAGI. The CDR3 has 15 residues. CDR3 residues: CASRKGGGGNQPQHF. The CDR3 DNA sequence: TGTGCCAGCAGAAAGGGGGGCGGGGGCAATCAGCCCCAGCATTTT.

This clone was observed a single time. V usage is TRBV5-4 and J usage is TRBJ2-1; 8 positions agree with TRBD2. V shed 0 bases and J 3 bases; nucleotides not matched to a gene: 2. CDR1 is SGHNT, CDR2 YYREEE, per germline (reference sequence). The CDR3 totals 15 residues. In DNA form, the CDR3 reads TGTGCCAGCAGCTTGGGCGGGAGGAGCTACAATGAGCAGTTCTTC. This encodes CASSLGGRSYNEQFF.

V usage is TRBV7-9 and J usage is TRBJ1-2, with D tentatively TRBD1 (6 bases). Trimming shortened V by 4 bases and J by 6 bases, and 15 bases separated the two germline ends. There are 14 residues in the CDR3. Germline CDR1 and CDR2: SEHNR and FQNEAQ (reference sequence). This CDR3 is CASSSRGGSDGYTF. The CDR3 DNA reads TGTGCCAGCAGCTCCCGAGGGGGATCGGATGGCTACACCTTC.

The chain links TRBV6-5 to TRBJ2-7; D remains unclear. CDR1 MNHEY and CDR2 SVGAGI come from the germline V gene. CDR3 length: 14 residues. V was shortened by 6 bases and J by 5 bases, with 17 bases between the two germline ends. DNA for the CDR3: TGTGCCAGCAGGGCTCTACCCCTTACCGACGAGCAGTACTTC. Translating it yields CASRALPLTDEQYF.

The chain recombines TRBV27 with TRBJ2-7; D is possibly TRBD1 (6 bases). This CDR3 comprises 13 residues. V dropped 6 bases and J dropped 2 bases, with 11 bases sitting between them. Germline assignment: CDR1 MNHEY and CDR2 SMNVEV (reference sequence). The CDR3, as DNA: TGTGCCAGCAGCTCACAGGGAACCTACGAGCAGTACTTC. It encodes CASSSQGTYEQYF.

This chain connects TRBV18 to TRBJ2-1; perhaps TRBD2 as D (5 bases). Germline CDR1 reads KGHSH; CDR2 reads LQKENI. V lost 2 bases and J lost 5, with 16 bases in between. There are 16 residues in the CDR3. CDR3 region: CASSPVVSGVHNEQFF. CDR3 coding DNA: TGTGCCAGCTCACCAGTTGTGAGCGGCGTCCACAATGAGCAGTTCTTC.

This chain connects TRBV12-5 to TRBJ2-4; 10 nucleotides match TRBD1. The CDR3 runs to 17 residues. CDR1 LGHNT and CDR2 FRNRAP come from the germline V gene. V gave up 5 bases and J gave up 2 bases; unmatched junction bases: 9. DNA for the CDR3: TGTGCTAGTGGTCTTTCGACAGGGGGCGCGTCCAAAAACATTCAGTACTTC. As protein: CASGLSTGGASKNIQYF.

CDR3 nucleotides: TGTGCCAGCAGTTACTCGAGCGGGAGAAACGAGCAGTACTTC. Translation gives CASSYSSGRNEQYF. The V gene is TRBV6-5, the J gene TRBJ2-7; 8 bases agree with TRBD2. With 0 bases clipped from V and 5 bases from J, the junction kept 3 bases outside the gene matches. CDR1 and CDR2 from the germline V gene are MNHEY and SVGAGI. The CDR3 covers 14 residues.

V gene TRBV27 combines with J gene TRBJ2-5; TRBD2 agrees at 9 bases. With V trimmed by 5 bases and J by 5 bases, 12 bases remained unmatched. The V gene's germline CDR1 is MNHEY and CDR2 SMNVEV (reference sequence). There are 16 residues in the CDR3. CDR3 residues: CASSGAGGPGTETQYF. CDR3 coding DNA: TGTGCCAGCAGTGGTGCGGGGGGGCCGGGTACGGAGACCCAGTACTTC.

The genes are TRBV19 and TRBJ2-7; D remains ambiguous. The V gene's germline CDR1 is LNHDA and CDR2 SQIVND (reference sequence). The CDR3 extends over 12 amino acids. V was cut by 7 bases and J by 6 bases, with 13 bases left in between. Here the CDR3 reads CASKGWASEQYF. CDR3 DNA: TGTGCCAGTAAAGGCTGGGCCTCCGAGCAGTACTTC.

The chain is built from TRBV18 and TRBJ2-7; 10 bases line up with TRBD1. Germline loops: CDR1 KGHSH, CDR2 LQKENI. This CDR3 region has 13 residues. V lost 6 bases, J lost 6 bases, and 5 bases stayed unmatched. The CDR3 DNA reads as TGTGCCAGCTCGCTGGGGACAGGGGCCGAGCAGTACTTC. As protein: CASSLGTGAEQYF.

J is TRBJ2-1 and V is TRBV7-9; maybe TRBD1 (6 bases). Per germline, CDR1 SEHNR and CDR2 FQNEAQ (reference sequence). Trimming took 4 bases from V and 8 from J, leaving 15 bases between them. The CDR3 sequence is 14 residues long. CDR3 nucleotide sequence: TGTGCCAGCAGCTCCAGACAGGAGAGCGATGAGCAGTTCTTC. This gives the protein CASSSRQESDEQFF.

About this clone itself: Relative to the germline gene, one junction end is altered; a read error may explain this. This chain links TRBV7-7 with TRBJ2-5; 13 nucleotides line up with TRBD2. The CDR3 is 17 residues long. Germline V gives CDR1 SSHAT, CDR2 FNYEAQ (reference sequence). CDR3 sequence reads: CASSARLAGGLQETQYF. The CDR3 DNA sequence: TGTGCTAGCAGCGCAAGACTAGCGGGGGGCCTCCAAGAGACCCAGTACTTC.

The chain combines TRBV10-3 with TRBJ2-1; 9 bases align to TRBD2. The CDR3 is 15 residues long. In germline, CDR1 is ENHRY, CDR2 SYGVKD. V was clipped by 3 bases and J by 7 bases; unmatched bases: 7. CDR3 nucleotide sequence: TGTGCCATCAGTGACGCGGGGGGGGCGAAGAATGAGCAGTTCTTC. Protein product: CAISDAGGAKNEQFF.

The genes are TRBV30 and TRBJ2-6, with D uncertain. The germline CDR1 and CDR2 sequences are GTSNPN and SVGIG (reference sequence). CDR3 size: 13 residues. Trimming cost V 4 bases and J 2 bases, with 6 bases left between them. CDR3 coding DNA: TGTGCCTGGAAGGGAACTGGGGCCAACGTCCTGACTTTC. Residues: CAWKGTGANVLTF. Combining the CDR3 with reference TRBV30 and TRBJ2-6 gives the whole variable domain SQTIHQWPATLVQPVGSPLSLECTVEGTSNPNLYWYRQAAGRGLQLLFYSVGIGQISSEVPQNLSASRPQDRQFILSSKKLLLSDSGFYLCAWKGTGANVLTFGAGSRLTVL.

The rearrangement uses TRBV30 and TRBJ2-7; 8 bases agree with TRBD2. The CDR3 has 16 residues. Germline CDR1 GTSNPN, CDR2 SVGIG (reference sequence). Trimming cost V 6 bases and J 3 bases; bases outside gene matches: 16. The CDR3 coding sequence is TGTGCCTGCCATGGGCGGGGGGTTCCGTGGGGCTACGAGCAGTACTTC. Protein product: CACHGRGVPWGYEQYF.

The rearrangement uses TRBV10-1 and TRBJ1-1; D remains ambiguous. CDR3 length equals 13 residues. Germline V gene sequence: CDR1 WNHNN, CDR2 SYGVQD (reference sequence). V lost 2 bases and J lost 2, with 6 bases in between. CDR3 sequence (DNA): TGCGCCAGCAGTGAGAACAGAAACACTGAAGCTTTCTTT. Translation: CASSENRNTEAFF.

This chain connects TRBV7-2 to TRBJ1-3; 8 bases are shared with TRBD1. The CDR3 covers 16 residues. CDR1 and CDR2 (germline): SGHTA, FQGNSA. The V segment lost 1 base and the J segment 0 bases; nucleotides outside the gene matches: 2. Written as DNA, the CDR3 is TGTGCCAGCAGCTTAGGGGACAGGATCTCTGGAAACACCATATATTTT. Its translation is CASSLGDRISGNTIYF.

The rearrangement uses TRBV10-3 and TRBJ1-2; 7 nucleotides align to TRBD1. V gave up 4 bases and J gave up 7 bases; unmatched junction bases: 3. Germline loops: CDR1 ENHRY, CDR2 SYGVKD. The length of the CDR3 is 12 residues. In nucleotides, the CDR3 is TGTGCCATCAGTGGGGGACAGAGTGGCTACACCTTC. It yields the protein CAISGGQSGYTF.

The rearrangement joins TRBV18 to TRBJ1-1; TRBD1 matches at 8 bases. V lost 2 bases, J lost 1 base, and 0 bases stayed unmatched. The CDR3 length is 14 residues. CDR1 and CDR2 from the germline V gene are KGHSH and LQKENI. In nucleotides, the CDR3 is TGTGCCAGCTCACCAACAGGGGGGAACACTGAAGCTTTCTTT. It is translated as CASSPTGGNTEAFF.

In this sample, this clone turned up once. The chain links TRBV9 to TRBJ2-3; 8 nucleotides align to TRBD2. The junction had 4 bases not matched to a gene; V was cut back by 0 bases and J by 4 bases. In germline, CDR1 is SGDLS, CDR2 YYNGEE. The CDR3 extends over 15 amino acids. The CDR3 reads CASSVAGGAADTQYF. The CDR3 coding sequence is TGTGCCAGCAGCGTAGCGGGGGGGGCCGCAGATACGCAGTATTTT.

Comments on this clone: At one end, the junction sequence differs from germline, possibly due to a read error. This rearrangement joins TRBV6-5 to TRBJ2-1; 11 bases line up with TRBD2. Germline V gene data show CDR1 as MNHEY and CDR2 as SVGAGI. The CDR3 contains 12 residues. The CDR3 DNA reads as TGTGCCAGCAGTAATAGCGGGAGGGCCTGGATCTTC. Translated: CASSNSGRAWIF.

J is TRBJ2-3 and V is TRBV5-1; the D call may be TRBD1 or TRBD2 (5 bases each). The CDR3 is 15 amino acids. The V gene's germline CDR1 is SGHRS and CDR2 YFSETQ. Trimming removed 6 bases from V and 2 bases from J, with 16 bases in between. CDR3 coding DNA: TGCGCCAGCACAGTGGGGGTAGCGTACACAGATACGCAGTATTTT. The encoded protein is CASTVGVAYTDTQYF.

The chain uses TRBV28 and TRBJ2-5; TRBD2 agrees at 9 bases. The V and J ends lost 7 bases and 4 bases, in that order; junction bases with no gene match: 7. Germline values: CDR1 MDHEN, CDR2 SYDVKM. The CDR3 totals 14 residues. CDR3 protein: CASNTRGGLETQYF. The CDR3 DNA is TGTGCCAGCAATACGCGGGGGGGCCTAGAGACCCAGTACTTC.